These T cell receptor beta chains were read from a single sample in a study of blood T cell repertoires in COVID-19. The assay was immunoSEQ multiplex PCR, and TCRdb's table has in-frame clones only and misses some. Among 20,000 to 25,000 clones listed, roughly 84% were seen once. The specimen sequenced was peripheral blood. These receptors originate from a man older than 75 with active or convalescent COVID-19. Each CDR3 is given with its conserved first and last residue. A D gene is named only where the DNA matches it firmly. Size is stated for part of the rows, as once, few or many counts, or as a class when the clone is expanded.

few	TRBJ2-7	TRBV15	-	CATSTRGGQGGLYEQYF	TGTGCCACCAGCACTCGGGGGGGACAGGGCGGGCTCTACGAGCAGTACTTC
-	TRBJ2-2	TRBV2	TRBD2	CASSEPSSGNTGELFF	TGTGCCAGCAGTGAACCCTCTAGCGGAAACACCGGGGAGCTGTTTTTT
-	TRBJ2-1	TRBV6-5	TRBD1	CASSYHRGEYNEQFF	TGTGCCAGCAGTTATCACAGGGGTGAATACAATGAGCAGTTCTTC
-	TRBJ2-3	TRBV6-5	TRBD1	CASSFPDRGTDTQYF	TGTGCCAGCAGTTTCCCGGACAGGGGCACAGATACGCAGTATTTT
few	TRBJ2-1	TRBV10-2	-	CASTLNREQFF	TGCGCCAGCACCTTAAACAGGGAGCAGTTCTTC
-	TRBJ1-1	TRBV10-3	-	CAISEQNTEAFF	TGTGCCATCAGTGAACAGAACACTGAAGCTTTCTTT
once	TRBJ2-1	TRBV24-1	-	CATSDFREQFF	TGTGCCACCAGTGATTTTCGTGAGCAGTTCTTC
-	TRBJ2-1	TRBV6-5	-	CASRPGYRSYNEQFF	TGTGCCAGCAGGCCAGGGTATCGGTCCTACAATGAGCAGTTCTTC
-	TRBJ2-1	TRBV5-1	TRBD2	CASSRSGTSEQEQFF	TGCGCCAGCAGCCGTTCCGGGACTAGCGAGCAAGAGCAGTTCTTC
-	TRBJ2-3	TRBV19	-	CASDTGVGTDTQYF	TGTGCCAGCGACACCGGGGTCGGCACAGATACGCAGTATTTT
-	TRBJ1-4	TRBV7-6	TRBD1	CASRRTGGVTNEKLFF	TGTGCCAGCAGGCGGACAGGGGGCGTAACTAATGAAAAACTGTTTTTT
-	TRBJ2-5	TRBV18	TRBD1	CASSPGTGNMETQYF	TGTGCCAGCTCACCCGGGACAGGGAATATGGAGACCCAGTACTTC
-	TRBJ2-7	TRBV7-9	TRBD1	CASSLPGQGSEQYF	TGTGCCAGCAGTTTACCGGGACAGGGGTCCGAGCAGTACTTC
-	TRBJ2-1	TRBV6-5	TRBD2	CASRGLAGVEFF	TGTGCCAGCAGGGGACTAGCGGGGGTCGAGTTCTTC
-	TRBJ2-7	TRBV5-4	-	CASSLDILFQQYF	TGTGCCAGCAGCTTAGACATCCTTTTTCAGCAGTACTTC
-	TRBJ2-3	TRBV6-5	-	CASSYRGSFSADTQYF	TGTGCCAGCAGTTACCGGGGTAGCTTTAGTGCAGATACGCAGTATTTT
once	TRBJ2-1	TRBV19	TRBD2	CASSGVLAGSYNEQFF	TGTGCCAGTAGTGGTGTACTAGCGGGATCCTACAATGAGCAGTTCTTC
-	TRBJ2-7	TRBV20-1	TRBD1	CSAEQGYEQYF	TGCAGTGCCGAACAGGGGTACGAGCAGTACTTC
once	TRBJ2-7	TRBV19	TRBD2	CASSTAGGLYEQYF	TGTGCCAGTAGTACAGCGGGAGGGCTTTACGAGCAGTACTTC
-	TRBJ2-7	TRBV27	TRBD1	CASSGARGSYEQYF	TGTGCCAGCAGTGGCGCCAGGGGGAGCTACGAGCAGTACTTC
-	TRBJ2-1	TRBV18	-	CASSPTAVDNEQFF	TGTGCCAGCTCACCTACAGCGGTGGACAATGAGCAGTTCTTC
few	TRBJ2-7	TRBV4-1	-	CASSLYPTVYEQYF	TGCGCCAGCAGCCTTTACCCAACAGTCTACGAGCAGTACTTC
-	TRBJ1-1	TRBV5-5	-	CASSLGHENTEAFF	TGTGCCAGCAGCTTGGGGCACGAGAACACTGAAGCTTTCTTT